What follows are 16 T cell receptor beta chains derived from one specimen sequenced in a study of T cells in Graves' hyperthyroidism and ophthalmopathy (dated by TCRdb to the late 2010s). The receptor library was made with multiplex PCR. TCRdb lists the instrument as Illumina HiSeq 2000. The TCR beta CDR3 regions were amplified from RNA transcripts. A first-round RT-PCR of the TCR CDR3 used the HTBI primer set with the Qiagen OneStep RT-PCR kit. TCRdb trimmed public reads at Q25 via fastp, called clones via MiXCR and kept in-frame beta chains. Each entry merges the rows of one CDR3 protein and shows their most common DNA and genes. Here the sample has hundreds of thousands of distinct CDR3 sequences; around 14% occur a single time. The ten largest clones capture 30% to 35% of the sample. The source material was blood. Receptors originate from a woman in her thirties with Graves' hyperthyroidism.

Many counts were recorded for this clonotype. J is TRBJ2-1 and V is TRBV3-1, with D possibly matching TRBD1 (6 bases). V was clipped by 4 bases and J by 4 bases, with 8 bases between them. CDR3 length: 13 amino acids. Germline CDR1 LGHDT, CDR2 YNNKEL (reference sequence). CDR3 nucleotide sequence: TGTGCCAGCAGCCCGGACAGATACAATGAGCAGTTCTTC. Protein: CASSPDRYNEQFF.

This clonotype has ten or more counts. The V call is TRBV13, the J call TRBJ2-5, with 12 bases lining up with TRBD1. The germline V gene has CDR1 PRHDT and CDR2 FYEKMQ (reference sequence). With 3 bases clipped from V and 5 bases from J, the junction kept 7 bases outside the gene matches. The length of the CDR3 is 16 residues. CDR3 sequence: CASSFGTGGRRETQYF. The CDR3 nucleotides are TGTGCCAGCAGCTTCGGGACAGGGGGCCGGAGGGAGACCCAGTACTTC.

This clonotype showed up just a few times. The chain recombines TRBV20-1 with TRBJ2-5, with D tentatively TRBD1 or TRBD2 (6 bases each). Trimming cost V 0 bases and J 9 bases, with 17 bases left between them. The CDR3 spans 14 residues. Per germline, CDR1 DFQATT and CDR2 SNEGSKA (reference sequence). The CDR3, as DNA: TGCAGTGCTAGAGATCCGGGGGCCACGACGGCCCAGTACTTC. It yields the protein CSARDPGATTAQYF.

This clonotype was counted many times. The CDR3: CASSPFGHSSGANVLTF. The CDR3 bases are TGTGCCAGCAGTCCTTTTGGACACTCCTCTGGGGCCAACGTCCTGACTTTC. V and J are TRBV2 and TRBJ2-6, with D possibly matching TRBD1 (5 bases). Germline values: CDR1 SNHLY, CDR2 FYNNEI. Trimming took 5 bases from V and 0 from J, leaving 14 bases between them. The CDR3 contains 17 residues.

This clonotype has a handful of counts. The chain has TRBV6-1 and TRBJ2-2, with D perhaps matching TRBD1 or TRBD2 (5 bases each). The CDR3 covers 14 residues. Trimming cost V 7 bases and J 5 bases, with 14 bases left between them. Germline CDR1 is MNHNS and CDR2 is SASEGT. The CDR3 bases are TGTGCCAGCACCCGGGGCTCCCCGACCGGGGAGCTGTTTTTT. This gives the protein CASTRGSPTGELFF.

Note on this clonotype: A much more abundant neighbour one base away suggests this may be a read error. The chain employs TRBV3-1 and TRBJ1-1; no clear D gene. CDR1 and CDR2 from the germline V gene are LGHDT and YNNKEL (reference sequence). This CDR3 has 13 residues. The CDR3 sequence is CASSQGTLTETFF. The CDR3 DNA sequence: TGTGCCAGCAGCCAAGGTACCCTGACTGAAACTTTCTTT.

This clonotype was seen more than once but under ten times. The chain uses TRBV4-1 and TRBJ2-2, with TRBD2 matching over 8 bases. The CDR3 covers 16 residues. V lost 0 bases and J lost 6; bases outside the gene matches: 6. The germline V gene encodes CDR1 MGHRA and CDR2 YSYEKL. In DNA form, the CDR3 reads TGCGCCAGCAGCCAAGATCCTGGACTAGCTCCCGGGGAGCTGTTTTTT. This sequence encodes CASSQDPGLAPGELFF.

This clonotype was recorded many times. The chain employs TRBV3-1 and TRBJ1-3; D remains unclear. Trimming removed 5 bases at V and 0 bases at J, with 11 bases between. Germline-derived CDR1 and CDR2 are LGHDT and YNNKEL (reference sequence). The CDR3 is made up of 15 amino acids. The CDR3: CASSEASLSGNTIYF. Written as DNA, the CDR3 is TGTGCCAGCAGCGAGGCCTCCCTCTCTGGAAACACCATATATTTT.

In nucleotides, the CDR3 is TGTGCCAGCAGTCAACCCGGGACCGCGTTGGGCACCGGGGAGCTGTTTTTT. This codes for CASSQPGTALGTGELFF. The V and J genes are TRBV27 and TRBJ2-2; possibly TRBD1 or TRBD2 for D (5 bases each). The CDR3 covers 17 residues. V was clipped by 5 bases and J by 4 bases, with 20 bases between them. Germline V gene sequence: CDR1 MNHEY, CDR2 SMNVEV (reference sequence).

This clonotype was recorded many times. The V gene is TRBV20-1, the J gene TRBJ1-1; D unresolved. This CDR3 has 12 residues. V lost 7 bases to trimming and J lost 8 bases, with 17 bases between them. In germline, CDR1 is DFQATT, CDR2 SNEGSKA (reference sequence). The CDR3 loop reads CSVKPGSLEAFF. CDR3 sequence (DNA): TGCAGTGTCAAGCCCGGGAGCTTAGAAGCTTTCTTT.

The rearrangement joins TRBV2 to TRBJ2-1; D remains ambiguous. Per the germline V gene, CDR1 is SNHLY and CDR2 is FYNNEI. This CDR3 is 17 amino acids long. V was clipped by 3 bases and J by 0 bases, with 15 bases between them. This CDR3 is CASSEFPLQSSYNEQFF. Written as DNA, the CDR3 is TGTGCCAGCAGTGAGTTCCCTTTACAGAGCTCCTACAATGAGCAGTTCTTC.

In its sample, this clonotype was seen a few times. This sequence joins TRBV9 and TRBJ2-5; D not certain. The CDR3 has 15 amino acids. Germline V gene sequence: CDR1 SGDLS, CDR2 YYNGEE. The ends were cut back, 0 bases at V and 3 bases at J, with 12 bases in the middle. The CDR3 DNA is TGTGCCAGCAGCGTAGCAACCACGGGTAAAGAGACCCAGTACTTC. It codes for CASSVATTGKETQYF.

V usage is TRBV20-1 and J usage is TRBJ2-3; no clear D. The CDR3 sequence is 14 residues long. Germline CDR1 is DFQATT and CDR2 is SNEGSKA (reference sequence). Trimming removed 0 bases at V and 1 base at J, with 8 bases between. The CDR3 is CSARDQGGTDTQYF. The CDR3, as DNA: TGCAGTGCTAGAGATCAAGGCGGCACAGATACGCAGTATTTT.

This clonotype was recorded many times. The chain carries TRBV18 and TRBJ2-5; D unclear. V shed 0 bases and J shed 5 bases, with 10 bases lying between them. The CDR3 covers 14 residues. Germline assignment: CDR1 KGHSH and CDR2 LQKENI. This chain's CDR3 is CASSPPSTGETQYF. The CDR3 DNA reads as TGTGCCAGCTCACCACCGTCGACGGGCGAGACCCAGTACTTC.

The chain couples TRBV18 to TRBJ2-1; possible D gene TRBD1, 6 bases. Germline CDR1 reads KGHSH; CDR2 reads LQKENI. The CDR3 runs 15 residues. V was shortened by 5 bases and J by 10 bases, with 21 bases between the two germline ends. The CDR3 DNA reads TGTGCCAGCTCAACCTCTGACAGGCCCTCGGACGAGCAGTTCTTC. Its translation is CASSTSDRPSDEQFF.

This clonotype was detected ten times or more. V and J are TRBV28 and TRBJ2-1; 14 bases are shared with TRBD2. The V and J ends lost 2 bases and 14 bases, in that order; junction bases with no gene match: 11. The CDR3 extends over 16 amino acids. The germline CDR1 and CDR2 sequences are MDHEN and SYDVKM. Here the CDR3 reads CASSLAPGLAGDREFF. The CDR3 DNA reads TGTGCCAGCAGTTTAGCGCCGGGACTAGCGGGAGACAGGGAGTTCTTC.